This T cell receptor (beta chain) stems from a study of a mutant IDH1 vaccine in newly diagnosed glioma. Across the study: Patients received eight vaccinations in weeks 1, 3, 5, 7, 11, 15, 19, 23. In some groups vaccination began 4-6 weeks post-radiotherapy; others received it with temozolomide.

Notes on the study in general: Vaccine-induced immune responses were detected in roughly 93% of patients. Pseudoprogression seemed unrelated to changes in top peripheral T cell clonotypes.

Libraries were prepared by immunoSEQ multiplex PCR; TCRdb keeps only in-frame clonotypes and omits some of them. Of around 62,000 clones in the sample, around nine tenths are singletons; the top ten hold 1.9%. V dropped 6 bases and J dropped 0 bases, with 17 bases sitting between them. Looked up from germline, CDR1 is LNHDA and CDR2 is SQIVND (reference sequence). The CDR3 runs to 16 residues. Comments on this clone: Its antigen is currently unknown.

The time point denotes: week 11, during vaccination. Vaccination used 300 ug of mutant IDH1 20-mer peptide per dose, with topical imiquimod. The chain has TRBV19 and TRBJ1-2, with D perhaps matching TRBD1 (6 bases). The starting material was PBMCs, obtained from a glioma patient whose treatment included an IDH1 peptide vaccine. The source is a man in his forties with glioma. The CDR3 sequence is CASRLTGGSANYGYTF. The CDR3 nucleotides are TGTGCCAGTAGACTTACTGGGGGCTCAGCTAACTATGGCTACACCTTC.